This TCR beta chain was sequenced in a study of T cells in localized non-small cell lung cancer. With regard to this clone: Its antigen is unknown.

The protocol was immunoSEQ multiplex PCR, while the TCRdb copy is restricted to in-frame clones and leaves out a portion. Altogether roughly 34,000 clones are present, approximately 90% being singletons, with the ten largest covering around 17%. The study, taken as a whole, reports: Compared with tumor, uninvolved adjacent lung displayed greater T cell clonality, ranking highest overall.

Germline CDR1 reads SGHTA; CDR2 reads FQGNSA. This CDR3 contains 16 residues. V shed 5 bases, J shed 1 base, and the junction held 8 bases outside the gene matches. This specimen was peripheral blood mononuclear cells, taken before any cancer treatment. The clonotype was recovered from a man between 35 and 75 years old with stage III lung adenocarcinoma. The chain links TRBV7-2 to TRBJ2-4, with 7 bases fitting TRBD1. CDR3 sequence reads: CASSLGSDRAKNIQYF. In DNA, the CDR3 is TGTGCCAGCAGCCTGGGCTCGGACAGGGCCAAAAACATTCAGTACTTC.